The 10 T cell receptor beta chains below come from one sample, sequenced in a study of blood T cells in healthy people across ages. A second 7 to 11 cycle PCR used barcoded and J-beta primers. TCRdb called the 5' RACE reads again in MiXCR, with one record for every CDR3 protein. The table shows roughly 2 million distinct CDR3 sequences, with just under 50% occurring only once. What was sequenced was blood. Every receptor here comes from a woman aged 40-49 years in good health.

CDR3 DNA: TGCGCCAGCACCTATGAGGGAGCGGGGGGACTAGGGCAGTTCTTC. It translates to CASTYEGAGGLGQFF. The rearrangement links TRBV5-1 to TRBJ2-1; 9 bases agree with TRBD2. This CDR3 has 15 residues. Per the germline V gene, CDR1 is SGHRS and CDR2 is YFSETQ. The J segment lost 12 bases and the V segment lost 6 bases, leaving 16 bases of the junction unmatched.

The chain joins TRBV6-5 to TRBJ2-1, with 12 bases matching TRBD2. Unmatched junction bases numbered 7, after V lost 7 bases and J lost 15 bases. The CDR3 covers 12 residues. Germline V gene sequence: CDR1 MNHEY, CDR2 SVGAGI. CDR3 sequence reads: CASTSGGARAFF. CDR3 coding DNA: TGTGCCAGCACTAGCGGGGGGGCTAGAGCGTTCTTC.

The chain links TRBV10-2 to TRBJ2-7, with D uncertain. Trimming stripped 7 bases from V and 1 base from J, with 11 bases between. CDR1 WSHSY and CDR2 SAAADI come from the germline V gene. The CDR3 sequence is 13 residues long. The CDR3 region has the DNA TGCGCCAGCAAGGATGTTCAATCCTACGAGCAGTACTTC. Its translation is CASKDVQSYEQYF.

A remark on this clonotype: One end of the junction varies from germline; a read error may be responsible. The chain has TRBV12-3 or TRBV12-4 and TRBJ2-1, with D unclear. The length of the CDR3 is 15 residues. Here the CDR3 DNA reads TGTGCCAGCAGTTTGTCTGGGAACCCCGGCAATGGGCAGTTCTTC. As protein: CASSLSGNPGNGQFF.

This clonotype appeared a few times. The chain couples TRBV7-9 to TRBJ2-4; a possible D gene is TRBD1 (5 bases). The end of the DNA fits TRBJ2-7 better, so the J call may be wrong. CDR3 length: 16 residues. The germline V gene encodes CDR1 SEHNR and CDR2 FQNEAQ (reference sequence). The CDR3 protein is CASSSTQGHYAYEQYF. CDR3 bases: TGTGCCAGCAGCTCAACCCAGGGCCATTACGCCTACGAGCAGTACTTC.

This chain links TRBV6-2 or TRBV6-3 with TRBJ2-5; D perhaps matches TRBD2 (5 bases). The CDR3 loop spans 16 amino acids. Deletions cut 2 bases from V and 0 bases from J, with 13 bases between. CDR1 MNHEY and CDR2 SVGEGT come from the germline V gene. The CDR3 reads CASSYSREFNQETQYF. CDR3 sequence (DNA): TGTGCCAGCAGTTACAGCCGGGAATTCAACCAAGAGACCCAGTACTTC.

The V and J genes are TRBV7-2 and TRBJ1-5, with 9 positions matching TRBD1. With V trimmed by 8 bases and J by 9 bases, 14 bases remained unmatched. Germline CDR1 reads SGHTA; CDR2 reads FQGNSA. The CDR3 extends over 15 amino acids. The CDR3: CASAPGTGSSMPQHF. CDR3 bases: TGTGCCAGCGCCCCTGGGACAGGGTCGTCAATGCCCCAGCATTTT. Combining the CDR3 with reference TRBV7-2 and TRBJ1-5 gives the whole variable domain GAGVSQSPSNKVTEKGKDVELRCDPISGHTALYWYRQSLGQGLEFLIYFQGNSAPDKSGLPSDRFSAERTGGSVSTLTIQRTQQEDSAVYLCASAPGTGSSMPQHFGDGTRLSIL.

This sequence joins TRBV20-1 and TRBJ1-5, with a tentative D call TRBD1 (5 bases). The CDR3 covers 15 residues. The germline V gene has CDR1 DFQATT and CDR2 SNEGSKA (reference sequence). Trimming left V 0 bases short and J 3 bases short, with 12 bases between. CDR3 amino acids: CSARDGALYNQPQHF. CDR3 coding DNA: TGCAGTGCTAGAGATGGGGCCCTTTACAATCAGCCCCAGCATTTT.

CDR3: CASSFAGTPTDTQYF. The CDR3, as DNA: TGTGCCAGCAGTTTTGCAGGCACTCCCACAGATACGCAGTATTTT. V gene TRBV28 combines with J gene TRBJ2-3; the D is unclear. Trimming took 3 bases from V and 2 from J, leaving 12 bases between them. The CDR3 is made up of 15 amino acids. The germline V gene encodes CDR1 MDHEN and CDR2 SYDVKM.

The chain recombines TRBV9 with TRBJ1-2, with 10 bases aligning to TRBD1. With 0 bases clipped from V and 6 bases from J, the junction kept 5 bases outside the gene matches. The CDR3 sequence is 15 residues long. Germline CDR1 and CDR2: SGDLS and YYNGEE. CDR3 residues: CASSVVPGTGDGYTF. For the CDR3, the DNA is TGTGCCAGCAGCGTAGTCCCAGGGACAGGGGATGGCTACACCTTC.